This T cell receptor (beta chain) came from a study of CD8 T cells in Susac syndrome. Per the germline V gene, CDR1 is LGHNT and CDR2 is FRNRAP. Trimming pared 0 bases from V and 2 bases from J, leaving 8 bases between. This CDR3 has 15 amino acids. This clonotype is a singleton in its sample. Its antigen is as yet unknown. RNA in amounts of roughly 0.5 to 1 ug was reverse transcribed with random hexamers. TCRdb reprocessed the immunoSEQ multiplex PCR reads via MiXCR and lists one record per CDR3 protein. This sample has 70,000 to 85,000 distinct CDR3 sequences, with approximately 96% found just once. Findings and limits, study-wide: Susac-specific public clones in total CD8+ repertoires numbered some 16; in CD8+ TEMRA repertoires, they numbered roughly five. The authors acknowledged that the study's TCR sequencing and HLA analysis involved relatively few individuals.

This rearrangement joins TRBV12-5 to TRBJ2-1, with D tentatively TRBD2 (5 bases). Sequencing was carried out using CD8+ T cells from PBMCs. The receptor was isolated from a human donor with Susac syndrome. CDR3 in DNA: TGTGCTAGTGGTTTGGTAAGCGGAACCTACAATGAGCAGTTCTTC. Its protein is CASGLVSGTYNEQFF.